The 9 T cell receptor beta chains listed next were all sequenced from one sample in a study of blood T cell repertoires in COVID-19. TCRdb's table, derived via immunoSEQ multiplex PCR, lists solely in-frame clones and lacks some. The sample consists of some 230,000 clones, around 84% of them appearing once. The specimen sequenced was peripheral blood. The receptors originated from a man aged 40-49 years with acute or convalescent COVID-19.

V usage is TRBV6-2 or TRBV6-3 and J usage is TRBJ2-1; D possibly corresponds to TRBD2 (6 bases). Germline V gives CDR1 MNHEY, CDR2 SVGEGT. CDR3 length: 16 amino acids. V was pared by 5 bases and J by 12 bases, with 26 bases between. CDR3 DNA sequence: TGTGCCAGCAGTACAACTCGTGGGGACTGGTTTTGGGGGCAGTTCTTC. Its translation: CASSTTRGDWFWGQFF.

The genes are TRBV12-3 or TRBV12-4 and TRBJ2-3; D call uncertain. The CDR3 loop spans 11 amino acids. The germline V and J ends were trimmed by 6 bases and 5 bases, with 6 bases remaining between them. The CDR3 loop reads CASRWRDTQYF. Here the CDR3 DNA reads TGTGCCAGCAGGTGGAGAGATACGCAGTATTTT.

The V gene is TRBV4-1, the J gene TRBJ1-6, with a possible D match to TRBD1 (5 bases). The CDR3 length is 16 residues. Per germline, CDR1 MGHRA and CDR2 YSYEKL. The ends were cut back, 1 base at V and 4 bases at J, with 11 bases in the middle. The CDR3 nucleotides read TGCGCCAGCAGCCAAGCAGGGAACAATTATAATTCACCCCTCCACTTT. Protein: CASSQAGNNYNSPLHF.

V is TRBV23-1 and J is TRBJ1-5; tentative D call: TRBD1 (5 bases). TRBV23-1 is reported as an ORF; its role is uncertain. The CDR3 length is 17 residues. V lost 5 bases and J 3 bases, leaving 20 bases between the germline ends. CDR3: CASSYRDRREFNQPQHF. CDR3 bases: TGCGCCAGCAGTTATCGAGACAGAAGAGAATTCAATCAGCCCCAGCATTTT.

This clone appeared a single time. V and J are TRBV5-1 and TRBJ2-7, with a possible D match to TRBD1 (5 bases). This CDR3 has 13 amino acids. Germline CDR1 reads SGHRS; CDR2 reads YFSETQ. V was trimmed by 3 bases and J by 5 bases, leaving 12 bases between them. This CDR3 reads CASSYAGQDEQYF. The CDR3 DNA reads as TGCGCCAGCAGCTATGCAGGGCAAGACGAGCAGTACTTC.

The V gene is TRBV19, the J gene TRBJ2-1, with 9 bases aligning to TRBD2. Germline CDR1 reads LNHDA; CDR2 reads SQIVND (reference sequence). This CDR3 has 13 amino acids. Trimming cost V 7 bases and J 6 bases; bases outside gene matches: 4. CDR3 DNA sequence: TGTGCCAGTATGCGGGGGGGCCGCAATGAGCAGTTCTTC. Translated, it gives CASMRGGRNEQFF.

This chain joins TRBV4-1 and TRBJ1-6; TRBD1 matches 7 bases. Looked up from germline, CDR1 is MGHRA and CDR2 is YSYEKL. The CDR3 covers 15 residues. Unmatched junction bases numbered 10, after V lost 6 bases and J lost 8 bases. The CDR3 spells CASRGVGTVDSPLHF. The CDR3 DNA reads as TGCGCCAGCAGGGGGGTGGGGACAGTGGATTCACCCCTCCACTTT.

This clone was observed a handful of times. This sequence joins TRBV3-1 (or the pseudogene TRBV3-2) and TRBJ1-1, with 7 bases fitting TRBD1. This CDR3 has 14 amino acids. J was trimmed by 1 base and V by 4 bases; bases with no gene match: 3. The germline CDR1 and CDR2 sequences are LGHDT and YNNKEL (reference sequence). CDR3 sequence reads: CASSRGQPNTEAFF. For the CDR3, the DNA is TGTGCCAGCAGCCGGGGACAGCCGAACACTGAAGCTTTCTTT.

The chain carries TRBV5-6 and TRBJ2-7; a possible D gene is TRBD1 (6 bases). The V end was cut by 4 bases, the J end by 3 bases, with 14 bases between. Germline loops: CDR1 SGHDT, CDR2 YYEEEE. The CDR3 consists of 14 residues. The chain's CDR3 is CASSLPGQNYEQYF. Here the CDR3 DNA reads TGTGCCAGCAGCCTGCCGGGACAAAACTACGAGCAGTACTTC.